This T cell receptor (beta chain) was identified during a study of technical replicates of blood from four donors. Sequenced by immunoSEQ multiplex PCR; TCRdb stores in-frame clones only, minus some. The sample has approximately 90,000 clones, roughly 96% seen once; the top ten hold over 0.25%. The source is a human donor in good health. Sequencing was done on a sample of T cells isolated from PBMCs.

DNA for the CDR3: TGTGCCAGCAGCCCGGACAGCTACACTGAAGCTTTCTTT. It translates to CASSPDSYTEAFF. The chain joins TRBV6-1 to TRBJ1-1, with a possible D match to TRBD1 (6 bases). This CDR3 spans 13 amino acids. CDR1 is MNHNS and CDR2 is SASEGT in the germline V gene. Trimming took 6 bases from V and 3 from J, leaving 11 bases between them.